This T cell receptor beta chain emerged from a study of CD8+ T cells in alopecia areata. Study details: Administration of oral tofacitinib to treated patients was at 5 to 10 mg twice daily. Overall study findings and caveats: Lesional scalp exceeded normal scalp in clonality, especially in alopecia totalis/universalis. Mouse data revealed clearer TCR sharing than patient data did, a gap possibly tied to HLA.

Lesional scalp punch biopsies and peripheral blood were collected from alopecia areata patients. A word on this clone: Its target is not known.

Extracted RNA was reverse transcribed into cDNA, the sequencing template. Repertoires were generated with immunoSEQ multiplex PCR, while TCRdb's copy carries only in-frame clones and drops some. This sample has about 69,000 clones, with approximately 64% found just once. The germline V gene has CDR1 SEHNR and CDR2 FQNEAQ (reference sequence). The CDR3 runs 17 residues. V shed 4 bases, J shed 0 bases, and the junction held 1 base outside the gene matches. The chain links TRBV7-9 to TRBJ2-6, with 12 bases fitting TRBD2. The sequenced sample was CD8+ T cells sorted from blood, obtained at week 0. The source of this sequence is a human donor with alopecia areata. The CDR3 sequence is CASSSTSGSSGANVLTF. The CDR3, as DNA: TGTGCCAGCAGCTCGACTAGCGGGAGCTCTGGGGCCAACGTCCTGACTTTC.